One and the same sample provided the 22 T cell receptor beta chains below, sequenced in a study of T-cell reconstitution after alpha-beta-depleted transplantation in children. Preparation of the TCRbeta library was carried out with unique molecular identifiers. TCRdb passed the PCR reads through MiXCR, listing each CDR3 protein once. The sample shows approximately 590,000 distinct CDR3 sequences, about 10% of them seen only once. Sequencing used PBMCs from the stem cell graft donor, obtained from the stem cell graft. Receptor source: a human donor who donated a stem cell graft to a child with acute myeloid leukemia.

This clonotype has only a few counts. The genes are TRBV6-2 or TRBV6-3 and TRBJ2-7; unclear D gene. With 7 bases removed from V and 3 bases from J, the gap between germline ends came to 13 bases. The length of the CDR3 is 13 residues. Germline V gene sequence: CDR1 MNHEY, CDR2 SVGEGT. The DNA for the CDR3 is TGTGCCAGCACCTGGAGCACAAACTACGAGCAGTACTTC. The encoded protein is CASTWSTNYEQYF.

This chain's CDR3 is CASSLSWGYTAPSSYEQYF. The CDR3 coding sequence is TGTGCCAGCAGTTTATCATGGGGGTACACCGCTCCAAGCTCCTACGAGCAGTACTTC. The chain employs TRBV27 and TRBJ2-7, with D perhaps assigned TRBD1 or TRBD2 (5 bases each). Germline loops: CDR1 MNHEY, CDR2 SMNVEV (reference sequence). The CDR3 spans 19 residues. Trimming left V 0 bases short and J 0 bases short, with 21 bases between.

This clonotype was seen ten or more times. CDR3 loop: CASSEGGSTDTQYF. Written as DNA, the CDR3 is TGTGCCAGCAGTGAAGGGGGGTCCACAGATACGCAGTATTTT. This chain joins TRBV25-1 and TRBJ2-3, with D perhaps TRBD2 (6 bases). V shed 2 bases and J shed 2 bases, with 8 bases lying between them. Germline CDR1 is MGHDK and CDR2 is SYGVNS. This CDR3 comprises 14 residues.

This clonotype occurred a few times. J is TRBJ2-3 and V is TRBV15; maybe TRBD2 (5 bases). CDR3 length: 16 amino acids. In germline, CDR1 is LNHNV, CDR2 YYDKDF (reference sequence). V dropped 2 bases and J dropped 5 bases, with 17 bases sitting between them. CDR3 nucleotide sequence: TGTGCCACCAGCAGATCCCGGAGTTTACGGGGAGATACGCAGTATTTT. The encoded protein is CATSRSRSLRGDTQYF.

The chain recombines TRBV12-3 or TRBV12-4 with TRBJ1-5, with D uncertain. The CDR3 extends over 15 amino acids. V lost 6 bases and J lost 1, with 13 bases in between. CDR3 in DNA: TGTGCCAGCAGCCCCCCTGGTCCGAGCAATCAGCCCCAGCATTTT. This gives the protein CASSPPGPSNQPQHF.

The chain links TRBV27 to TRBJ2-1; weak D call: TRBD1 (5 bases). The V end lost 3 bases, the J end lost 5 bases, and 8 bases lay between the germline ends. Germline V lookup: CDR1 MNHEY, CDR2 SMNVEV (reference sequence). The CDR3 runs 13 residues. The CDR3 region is CASSFIGDNEQFF. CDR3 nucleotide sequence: TGTGCCAGCAGTTTTATAGGGGACAATGAGCAGTTCTTC.

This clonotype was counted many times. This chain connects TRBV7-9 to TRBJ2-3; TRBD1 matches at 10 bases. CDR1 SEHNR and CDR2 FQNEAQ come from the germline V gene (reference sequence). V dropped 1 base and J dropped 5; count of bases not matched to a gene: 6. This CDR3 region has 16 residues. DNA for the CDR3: TGTGCCAGCAGCTTAGTCGGTGACAGGGGGCAAGATACGCAGTATTTT. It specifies CASSLVGDRGQDTQYF.

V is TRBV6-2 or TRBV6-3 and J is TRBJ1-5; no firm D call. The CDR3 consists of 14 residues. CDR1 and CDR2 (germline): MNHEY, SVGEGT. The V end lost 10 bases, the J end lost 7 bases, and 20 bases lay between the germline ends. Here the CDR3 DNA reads TGTGCCACAAGTCCCGGCAGTCGGGTCCAGCCCCAGCATTTT. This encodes CATSPGSRVQPQHF.

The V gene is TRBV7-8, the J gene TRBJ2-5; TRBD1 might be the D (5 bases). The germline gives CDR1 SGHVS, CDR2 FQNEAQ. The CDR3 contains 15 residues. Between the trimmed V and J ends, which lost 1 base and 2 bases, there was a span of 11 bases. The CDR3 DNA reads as TGTGCCAGCAGCTTAGGCCGACAGACACAAGAGACCCAGTACTTC. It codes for CASSLGRQTQETQYF. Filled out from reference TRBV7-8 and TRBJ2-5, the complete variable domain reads GAGVSQSPRYKVAKRGQDVALRCDPISGHVSLFWYQQALGQGPEFLTYFQNEAQLDKSGLPSDRFFAERPEGSVSTLKIQRTQQEDSAVYLCASSLGRQTQETQYFGPGTRLLVL.

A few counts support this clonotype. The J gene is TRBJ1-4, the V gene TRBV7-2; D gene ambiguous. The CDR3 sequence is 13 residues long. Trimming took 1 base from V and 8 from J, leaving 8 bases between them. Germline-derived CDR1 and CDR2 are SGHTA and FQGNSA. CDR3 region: CASSLVPREKLFF. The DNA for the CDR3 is TGTGCCAGCAGCTTAGTCCCTCGAGAAAAACTGTTTTTT.

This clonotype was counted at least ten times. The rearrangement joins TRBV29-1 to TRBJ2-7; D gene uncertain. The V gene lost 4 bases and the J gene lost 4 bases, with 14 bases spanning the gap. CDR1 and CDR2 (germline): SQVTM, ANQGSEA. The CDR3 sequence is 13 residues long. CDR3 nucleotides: TGCAGCGTTGGAGGCCAGGAGTTATACGAGCAGTACTTC. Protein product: CSVGGQELYEQYF.

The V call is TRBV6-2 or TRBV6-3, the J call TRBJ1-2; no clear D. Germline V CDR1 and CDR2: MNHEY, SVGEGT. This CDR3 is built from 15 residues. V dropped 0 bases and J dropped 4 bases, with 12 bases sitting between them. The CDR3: CASSYSIEGGYGYTF. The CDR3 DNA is TGTGCCAGCAGTTACTCGATCGAGGGCGGCTATGGCTACACCTTC.

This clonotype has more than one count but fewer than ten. In DNA form, the CDR3 reads TGTGCCACCAGTGAACCGGGGGCCGGGGAGCTGTTTTTT. Protein: CATSEPGAGELFF. The chain couples TRBV24-1 to TRBJ2-2; D is possibly TRBD2 (6 bases). CDR3 length equals 13 residues. Trimming shortened V by 4 bases and J by 6 bases, and 8 bases separated the two germline ends. CDR1 and CDR2 from the germline V gene are KGHDR and SFDVKD.

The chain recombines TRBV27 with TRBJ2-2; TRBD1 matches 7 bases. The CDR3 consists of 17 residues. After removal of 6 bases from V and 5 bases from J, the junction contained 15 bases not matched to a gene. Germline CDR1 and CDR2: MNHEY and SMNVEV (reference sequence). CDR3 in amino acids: CASSRDRAETSTGELFF. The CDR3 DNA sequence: TGTGCCAGCAGCAGAGACAGGGCCGAAACGAGTACCGGGGAGCTGTTTTTT.

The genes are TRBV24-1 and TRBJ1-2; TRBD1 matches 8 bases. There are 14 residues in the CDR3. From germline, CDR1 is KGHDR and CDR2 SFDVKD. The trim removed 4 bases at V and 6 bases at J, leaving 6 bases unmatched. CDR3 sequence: CATSEKDRVNGYTF. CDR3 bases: TGTGCCACCAGTGAAAAGGACAGGGTTAATGGCTACACCTTC.

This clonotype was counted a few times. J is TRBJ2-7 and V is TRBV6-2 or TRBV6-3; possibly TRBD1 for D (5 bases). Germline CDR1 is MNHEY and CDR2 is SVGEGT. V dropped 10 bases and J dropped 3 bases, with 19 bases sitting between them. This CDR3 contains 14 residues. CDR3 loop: CAIRDSYGNYEQYF. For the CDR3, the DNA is TGTGCCATTAGAGACAGCTATGGGAACTACGAGCAGTACTTC.

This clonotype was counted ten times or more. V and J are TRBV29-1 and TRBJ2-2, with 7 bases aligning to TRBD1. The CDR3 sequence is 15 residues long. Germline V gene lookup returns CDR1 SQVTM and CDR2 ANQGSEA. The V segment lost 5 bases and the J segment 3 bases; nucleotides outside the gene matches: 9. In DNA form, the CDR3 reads TGCAGCGTTCGATCAGGACAGGCCGACACCGGGGAGCTGTTTTTT. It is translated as CSVRSGQADTGELFF.

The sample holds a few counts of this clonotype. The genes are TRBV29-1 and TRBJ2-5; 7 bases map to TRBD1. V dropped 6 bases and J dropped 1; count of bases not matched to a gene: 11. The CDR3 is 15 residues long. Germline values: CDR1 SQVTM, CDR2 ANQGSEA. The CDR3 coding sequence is TGCAGCGTAGGCACCGGGACAGATATCCAAGAGACCCAGTACTTC. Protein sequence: CSVGTGTDIQETQYF.

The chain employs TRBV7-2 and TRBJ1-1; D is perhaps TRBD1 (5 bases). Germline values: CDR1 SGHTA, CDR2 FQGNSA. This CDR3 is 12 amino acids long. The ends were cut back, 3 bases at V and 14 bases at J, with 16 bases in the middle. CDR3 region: CASSFTTGGAFF. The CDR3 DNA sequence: TGTGCCAGCAGCTTTACTACAGGAGGTGCCTTCTTT.

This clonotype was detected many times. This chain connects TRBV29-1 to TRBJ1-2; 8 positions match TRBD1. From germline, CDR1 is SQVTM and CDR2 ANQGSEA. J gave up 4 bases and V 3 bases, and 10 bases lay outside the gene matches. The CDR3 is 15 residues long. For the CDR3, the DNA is TGCAGCGTTGAGGGTTCATTGACAGGGGTCTATGGCTACACCTTC. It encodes CSVEGSLTGVYGYTF.

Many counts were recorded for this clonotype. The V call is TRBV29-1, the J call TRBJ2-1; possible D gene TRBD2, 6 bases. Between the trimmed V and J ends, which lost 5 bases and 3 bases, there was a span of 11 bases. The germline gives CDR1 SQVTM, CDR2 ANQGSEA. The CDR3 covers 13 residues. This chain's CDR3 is CSVLTRIYNEQFF. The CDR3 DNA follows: TGCAGCGTTCTGACTAGGATCTACAATGAGCAGTTCTTC.

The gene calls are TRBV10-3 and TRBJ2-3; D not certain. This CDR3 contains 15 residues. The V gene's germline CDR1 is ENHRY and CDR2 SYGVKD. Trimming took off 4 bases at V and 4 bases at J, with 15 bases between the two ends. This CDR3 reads CAISVGSQPSDTQYF. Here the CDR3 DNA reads TGTGCCATCAGTGTCGGGTCCCAGCCTTCAGATACGCAGTATTTT.